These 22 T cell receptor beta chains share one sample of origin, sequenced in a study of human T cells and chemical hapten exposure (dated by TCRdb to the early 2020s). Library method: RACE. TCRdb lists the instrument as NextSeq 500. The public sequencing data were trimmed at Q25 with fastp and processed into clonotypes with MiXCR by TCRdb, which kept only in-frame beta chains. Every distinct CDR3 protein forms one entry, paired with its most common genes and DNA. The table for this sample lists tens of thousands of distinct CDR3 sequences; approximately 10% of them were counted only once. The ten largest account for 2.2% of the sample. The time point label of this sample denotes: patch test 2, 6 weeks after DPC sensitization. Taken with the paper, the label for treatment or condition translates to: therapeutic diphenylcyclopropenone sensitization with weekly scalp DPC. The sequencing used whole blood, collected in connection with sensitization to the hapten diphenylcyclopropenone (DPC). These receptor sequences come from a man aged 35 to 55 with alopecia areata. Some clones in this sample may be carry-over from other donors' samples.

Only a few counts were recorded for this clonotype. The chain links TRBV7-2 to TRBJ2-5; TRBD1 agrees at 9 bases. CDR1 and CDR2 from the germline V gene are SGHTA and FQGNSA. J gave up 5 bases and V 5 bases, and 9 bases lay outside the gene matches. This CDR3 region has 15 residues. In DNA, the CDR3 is TGTGCCAGCAGCCTTACAGGGGGCTGGGGGGAGACCCAGTACTTC. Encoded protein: CASSLTGGWGETQYF.

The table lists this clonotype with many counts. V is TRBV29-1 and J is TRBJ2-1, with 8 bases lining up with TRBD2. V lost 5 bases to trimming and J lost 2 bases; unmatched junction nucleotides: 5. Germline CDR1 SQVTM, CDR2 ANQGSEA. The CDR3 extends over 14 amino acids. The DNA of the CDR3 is TGCAGCGTTACCGATAGCGGGACCTACAATGAGCAGTTCTTC. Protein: CSVTDSGTYNEQFF.

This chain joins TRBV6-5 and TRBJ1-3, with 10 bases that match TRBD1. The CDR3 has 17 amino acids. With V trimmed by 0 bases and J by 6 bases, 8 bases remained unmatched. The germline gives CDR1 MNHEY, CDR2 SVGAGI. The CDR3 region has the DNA TGTGCCAGCAGTTACTCGATCGACGGGACAGGGGCAAACACCATATATTTT. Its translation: CASSYSIDGTGANTIYF.

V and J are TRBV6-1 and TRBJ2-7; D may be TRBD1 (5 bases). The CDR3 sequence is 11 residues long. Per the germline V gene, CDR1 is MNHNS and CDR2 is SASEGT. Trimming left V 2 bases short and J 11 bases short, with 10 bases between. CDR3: CASSEIQGEYF. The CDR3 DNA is TGTGCCAGCAGTGAAATCCAGGGCGAGTACTTC.

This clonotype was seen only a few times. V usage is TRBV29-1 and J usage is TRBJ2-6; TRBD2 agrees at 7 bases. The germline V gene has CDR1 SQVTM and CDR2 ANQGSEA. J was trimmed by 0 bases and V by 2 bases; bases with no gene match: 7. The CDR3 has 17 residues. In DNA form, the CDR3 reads TGCAGCGTTGAAAAGGAGGGGAGGGCCTCTGGGGCCAACGTCCTGACTTTC. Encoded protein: CSVEKEGRASGANVLTF. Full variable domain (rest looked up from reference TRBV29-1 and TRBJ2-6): SAVISQKPSRDICQRGTSLTIQCQVDSQVTMMFWYRQQPGQSLTLIATANQGSEATYESGFVIDKFPISRPNLTFSTLTVSNMSPEDSSIYLCSVEKEGRASGANVLTFGAGSRLTVL.

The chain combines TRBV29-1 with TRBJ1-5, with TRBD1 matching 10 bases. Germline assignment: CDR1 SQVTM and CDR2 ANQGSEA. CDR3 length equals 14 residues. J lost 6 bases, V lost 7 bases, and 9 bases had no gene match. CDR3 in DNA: TGCAGCGCCTCGACAGGGGGCTCCGGTCAGCCCCAGCATTTT. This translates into CSASTGGSGQPQHF.

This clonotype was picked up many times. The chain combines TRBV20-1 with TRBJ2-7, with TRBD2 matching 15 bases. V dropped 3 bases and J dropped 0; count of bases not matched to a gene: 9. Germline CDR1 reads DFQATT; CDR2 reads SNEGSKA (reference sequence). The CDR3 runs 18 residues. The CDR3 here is CSARYSGTSGRSSYEQYF. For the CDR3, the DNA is TGCAGTGCTAGGTACTCCGGGACTAGCGGGAGGAGCTCCTACGAGCAGTACTTC.

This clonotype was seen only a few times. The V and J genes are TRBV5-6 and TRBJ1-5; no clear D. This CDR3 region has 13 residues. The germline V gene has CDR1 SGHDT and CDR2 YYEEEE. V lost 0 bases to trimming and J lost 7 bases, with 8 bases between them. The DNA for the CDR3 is TGTGCCAGCAGCTTGGGGGGAAAGCAGCCCCAGCATTTT. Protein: CASSLGGKQPQHF.

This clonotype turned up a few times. In DNA form, the CDR3 reads TGCGCCAGCAGCCCGTTTCCAATAACCGGGGAGCTGTTTTTT. It yields the protein CASSPFPITGELFF. V gene TRBV5-1 combines with J gene TRBJ2-2; no clear D. CDR1 SGHRS and CDR2 YFSETQ come from the germline V gene. V lost 4 bases and J lost 5, with 12 bases in between. The CDR3 consists of 14 residues.

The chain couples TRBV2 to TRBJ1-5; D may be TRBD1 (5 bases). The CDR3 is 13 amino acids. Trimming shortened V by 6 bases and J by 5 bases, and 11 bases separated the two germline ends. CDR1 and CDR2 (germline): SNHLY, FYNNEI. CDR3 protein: CASSRAEDQPQHF. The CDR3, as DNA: TGTGCCAGCAGCAGGGCCGAGGATCAGCCCCAGCATTTT.

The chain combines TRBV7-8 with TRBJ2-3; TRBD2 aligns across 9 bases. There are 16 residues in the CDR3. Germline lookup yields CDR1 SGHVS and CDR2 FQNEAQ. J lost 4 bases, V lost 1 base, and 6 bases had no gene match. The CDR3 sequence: CASSLVAGAGSDTQYF. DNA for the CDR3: TGTGCCAGCAGCTTAGTAGCGGGAGCTGGCTCAGATACGCAGTATTTT.

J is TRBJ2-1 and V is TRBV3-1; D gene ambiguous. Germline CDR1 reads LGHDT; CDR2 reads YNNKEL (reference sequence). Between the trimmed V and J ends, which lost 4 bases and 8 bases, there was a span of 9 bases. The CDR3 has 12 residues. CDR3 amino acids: CASSLRYHEQFF. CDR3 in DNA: TGTGCCAGCAGCCTTAGATACCATGAGCAGTTCTTC.

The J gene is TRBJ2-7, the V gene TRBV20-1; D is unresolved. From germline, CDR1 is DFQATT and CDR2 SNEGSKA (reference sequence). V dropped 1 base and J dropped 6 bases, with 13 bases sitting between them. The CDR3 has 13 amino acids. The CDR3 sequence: CSARGPPVVEQYV. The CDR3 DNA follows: TGCAGTGCTAGAGGACCTCCGGTCGTCGAGCAGTACGTC.

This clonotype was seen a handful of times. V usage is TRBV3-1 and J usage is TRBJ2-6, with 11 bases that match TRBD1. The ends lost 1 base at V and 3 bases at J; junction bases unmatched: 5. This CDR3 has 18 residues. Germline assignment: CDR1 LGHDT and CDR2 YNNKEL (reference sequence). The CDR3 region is CASSQGGQGARGANVLTF. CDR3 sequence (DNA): TGTGCCAGCAGCCAAGGAGGACAGGGGGCGCGTGGGGCCAACGTCCTGACTTTC.

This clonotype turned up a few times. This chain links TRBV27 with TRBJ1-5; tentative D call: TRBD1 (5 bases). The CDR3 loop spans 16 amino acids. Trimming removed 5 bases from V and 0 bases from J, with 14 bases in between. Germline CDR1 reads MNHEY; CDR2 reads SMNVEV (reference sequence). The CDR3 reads CASSPTTVYSNQPQHF. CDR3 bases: TGTGCCAGCAGTCCAACGACAGTTTATAGCAATCAGCCCCAGCATTTT.

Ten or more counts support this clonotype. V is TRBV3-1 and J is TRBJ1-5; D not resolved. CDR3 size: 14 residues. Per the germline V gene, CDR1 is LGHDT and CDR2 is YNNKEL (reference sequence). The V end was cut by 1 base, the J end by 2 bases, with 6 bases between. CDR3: CASSQGVGNQPQHF. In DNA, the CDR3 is TGTGCCAGCAGCCAAGGGGTCGGCAATCAGCCCCAGCATTTT.

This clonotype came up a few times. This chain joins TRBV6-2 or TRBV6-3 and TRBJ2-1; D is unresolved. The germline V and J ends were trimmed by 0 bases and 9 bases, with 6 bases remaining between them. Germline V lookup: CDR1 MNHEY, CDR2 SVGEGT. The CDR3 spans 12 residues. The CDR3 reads CASSYSLGEQFF. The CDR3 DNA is TGTGCCAGCAGTTACTCCCTAGGTGAGCAGTTCTTC.

Here the CDR3 DNA reads TGTGCCACCAGTGTTCCGGGACAGGGTGTAACCGGGGAGCTGTTTTTT. Its translation: CATSVPGQGVTGELFF. The chain is built from TRBV24-1 and TRBJ2-2, with TRBD1 matching 9 bases. With V trimmed by 5 bases and J by 5 bases, 8 bases remained unmatched. The CDR3 has 16 residues. CDR1 is KGHDR and CDR2 is SFDVKD in the germline V gene.

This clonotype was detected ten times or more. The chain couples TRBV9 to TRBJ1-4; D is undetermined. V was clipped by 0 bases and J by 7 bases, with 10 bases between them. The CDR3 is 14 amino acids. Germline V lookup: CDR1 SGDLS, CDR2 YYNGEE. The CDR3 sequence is CASSVGEGGEKLFF. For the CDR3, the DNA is TGTGCCAGCAGCGTAGGGGAAGGAGGTGAAAAACTGTTTTTT.

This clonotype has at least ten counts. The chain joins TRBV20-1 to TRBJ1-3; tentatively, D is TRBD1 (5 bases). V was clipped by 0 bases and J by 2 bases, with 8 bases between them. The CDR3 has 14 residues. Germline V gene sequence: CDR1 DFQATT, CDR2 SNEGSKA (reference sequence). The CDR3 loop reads CSAREWGPGNTIYF. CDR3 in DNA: TGCAGTGCTAGAGAGTGGGGACCTGGAAACACCATATATTTT.

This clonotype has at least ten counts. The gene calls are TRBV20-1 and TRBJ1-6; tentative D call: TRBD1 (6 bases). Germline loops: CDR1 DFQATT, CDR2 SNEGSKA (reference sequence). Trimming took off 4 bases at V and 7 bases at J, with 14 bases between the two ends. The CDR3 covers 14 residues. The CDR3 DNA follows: TGCAGTGCTATGGGGGCAGGGGAAAATTCACCCCTCCACTTT. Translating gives CSAMGAGENSPLHF.

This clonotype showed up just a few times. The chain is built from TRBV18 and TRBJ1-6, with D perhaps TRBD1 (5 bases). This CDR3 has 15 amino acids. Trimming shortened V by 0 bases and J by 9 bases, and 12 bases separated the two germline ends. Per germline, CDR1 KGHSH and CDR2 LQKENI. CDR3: CASSPPMGPSSPLHF. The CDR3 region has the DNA TGTGCCAGCTCACCACCGATGGGACCCAGTTCACCCCTCCACTTT.